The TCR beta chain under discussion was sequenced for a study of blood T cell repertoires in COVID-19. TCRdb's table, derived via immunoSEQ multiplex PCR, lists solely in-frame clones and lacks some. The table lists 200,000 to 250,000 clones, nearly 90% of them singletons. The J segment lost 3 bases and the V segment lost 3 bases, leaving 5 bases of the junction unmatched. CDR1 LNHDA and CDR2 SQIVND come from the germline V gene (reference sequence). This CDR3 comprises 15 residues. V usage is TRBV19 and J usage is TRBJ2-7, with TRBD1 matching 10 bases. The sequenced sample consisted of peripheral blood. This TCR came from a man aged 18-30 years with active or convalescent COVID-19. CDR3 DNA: TGTGCCAGTAGTATCGCGACAGGGGGCAACTACGAGCAGTACTTC. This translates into CASSIATGGNYEQYF.